The 10 T cell receptor beta chains listed next were all sequenced from one sample in a study of blood T cell repertoires in COVID-19. Sequenced by immunoSEQ multiplex PCR; TCRdb stores in-frame clones only, minus some. This sample yields about 140,000 clones, of which roughly 84% are seen a single time; less than 9% belongs to the top ten. Sequencing was performed on peripheral blood. All receptors derive from a man younger than 45 with COVID-19, enrolled during active disease.

The V call is TRBV28, the J call TRBJ1-1, with 8 bases aligning to TRBD1. Germline lookup yields CDR1 MDHEN and CDR2 SYDVKM. The V segment lost 7 bases and the J segment 7 bases; nucleotides outside the gene matches: 8. The CDR3 sequence is 13 residues long. In nucleotides, the CDR3 is TGTGCCAGCACCGAGGACAGGGTTTTTGAAGCTTTCTTT. Its protein product is CASTEDRVFEAFF.

The chain combines TRBV7-2 with TRBJ2-7; 10 positions match TRBD1. Trimming removed 4 bases from V and 3 bases from J; junction bases left unmatched: 9. This CDR3 is built from 16 residues. Germline loops: CDR1 SGHTA, CDR2 FQGNSA. The CDR3 region is CASSSTGQGVYYEQYF. Written as DNA, the CDR3 is TGTGCCAGCAGCTCGACCGGACAGGGGGTATACTACGAGCAGTACTTC.

The rearrangement joins TRBV6-5 to TRBJ2-7; D might be TRBD1 (5 bases). From germline, CDR1 is MNHEY and CDR2 SVGAGI. The CDR3 runs 13 residues. Trimming shortened V by 7 bases and J by 2 bases, and 12 bases separated the two germline ends. The CDR3 protein is CASTQAGPYEQYF. The CDR3 nucleotides read TGTGCCAGCACCCAGGCAGGGCCCTACGAGCAGTACTTC.

This chain links TRBV19 with TRBJ1-4, with no clear D. CDR1 and CDR2 from the germline V gene are LNHDA and SQIVND (reference sequence). V lost 4 bases, J lost 5 bases, and 14 bases lay in between. The CDR3 is 15 amino acids. CDR3 DNA: TGTGCCAGTAGTAGTCGACTCGTACCCAATGAAAAACTGTTTTTT. It is translated as CASSSRLVPNEKLFF. Together with reference TRBV19 and TRBJ1-4, the CDR3 gives the full variable domain: DGGITQSPKYLFRKEGQNVTLSCEQNLNHDAMYWYRQDPGQGLRLIYYSQIVNDFQKGDIAEGYSVSREKKESFPLTVTSAQKNPTAFYLCASSSRLVPNEKLFFGSGTQLSVL.

This clone has only one observation. CDR3: CASSFPGGNQPQHF. The DNA of the CDR3 is TGTGCCAGCAGTTTCCCGGGTGGCAATCAGCCCCAGCATTTT. V and J are TRBV28 and TRBJ1-5; D is unclear. CDR1 is MDHEN, CDR2 SYDVKM, per germline. The CDR3 spans 14 residues. Deletions cut 3 bases from V and 2 bases from J, with 8 bases between. The full variable domain, in which reference TRBV28 and TRBJ1-5 provide the parts outside the CDR3, is DVKVTQSSRYLVKRTGEKVFLECVQDMDHENMFWYRQDPGLGLRLIYFSYDVKMKEKGDIPEGYSVSREKKERFSLILESASTNQTSMYLCASSFPGGNQPQHFGDGTRLSIL.

This chain joins TRBV2 and TRBJ2-7; D is perhaps TRBD2 (6 bases). Deletions cut 9 bases from V and 3 bases from J, with 15 bases between. The CDR3 extends over 13 amino acids. Germline CDR1 reads SNHLY; CDR2 reads FYNNEI. The CDR3, as DNA: TGTGCCAGGAGGGAGGCAGGTGGCTACGAGCAGTACTTC. This encodes CARREAGGYEQYF.

This chain links TRBV28 with TRBJ2-1; 8 bases line up with TRBD2. Unmatched junction bases numbered 10, after V lost 7 bases and J lost 8 bases. The CDR3 contains 14 residues. CDR1 and CDR2 (germline): MDHEN, SYDVKM. CDR3 loop: CASMAGGRSDEQFF. DNA for the CDR3: TGTGCCAGCATGGCCGGCGGGAGGTCAGATGAGCAGTTCTTC.

This clone was detected only a few times. The chain is built from TRBV6-5 and TRBJ2-7; TRBD2 agrees at 9 bases. CDR1 is MNHEY, CDR2 SVGAGI, per germline. The CDR3 length is 14 residues. After removal of 6 bases from V and 2 bases from J, the junction contained 5 bases not matched to a gene. CDR3 amino acids: CASSQLAGPYEQYF. The CDR3 DNA is TGTGCCAGCAGCCAACTAGCGGGCCCCTACGAGCAGTACTTC.

V and J are TRBV5-1 and TRBJ2-1; 9 positions match TRBD2. The trim removed 3 bases at V and 5 bases at J, leaving 6 bases unmatched. The CDR3 runs to 15 residues. Germline V gene lookup returns CDR1 SGHRS and CDR2 YFSETQ. CDR3 protein: CASSSIAGVNNEQFF. In DNA form, the CDR3 reads TGCGCCAGCAGCTCTATAGCGGGAGTAAACAATGAGCAGTTCTTC.

Written as DNA, the CDR3 is TGTGCCAGCAGCTTAGCAACATCCGAGCAGTTCTTC. This translates into CASSLATSEQFF. The chain combines TRBV7-8 with TRBJ2-1; D unresolved. Trimming took 0 bases from V and 10 from J, leaving 7 bases between them. CDR1 is SGHVS, CDR2 FQNEAQ, per germline. CDR3 length: 12 amino acids.